This T cell receptor (beta chain) came from a study of cytomegalovirus exposure and HLA in healthy donors. This CDR3 has 15 amino acids. In germline, CDR1 is MGHRA, CDR2 YSYEKL. The V gene lost 3 bases and the J gene lost 6 bases, with 17 bases spanning the gap. Both 60 Vbeta primers and 13 Jbeta primers went into the PCR. TCRdb's copy holds only in-frame clones and misses some; the assay was immunoSEQ multiplex PCR. The data contain 91,000 or so clones, approximately 76% of them singletons. The V and J genes are TRBV4-1 and TRBJ1-2, with D tentatively TRBD1 (6 bases). The TCR originated in a man aged 25 to 45 in good health and CMV-seropositive. The specimen sequenced was PBMCs. Here the CDR3 DNA reads TGCGCCAGCAGCCAGGATGACAGGCCCTTAAATGGCTACACCTTC. Translated, it gives CASSQDDRPLNGYTF.